A selection of T cell receptor beta chains follows, all from one sample in a study of OX40 agonist ivuxolimab in advanced cancers. The method was immunoSEQ multiplex PCR; TCRdb's version includes in-frame clones alone and lacks a portion of them. The sample consists of about 72,000 clones, 75% to 90% of them appearing once. This specimen consisted of CD4+ or CD8+ T cells sorted from blood, obtained in a trial of the OX40 agonist ivuxolimab. Every receptor here comes from an adult with an advanced solid tumor such as melanoma, head and neck, liver or kidney cancer. CDR3s leave out the opening cysteine and the closing phenylalanine or tryptophan.

j_call	cdr3_length	v_call	cdr3_aa
TRBJ1-2	15	TRBV5-1	ASSLGGQGGGSYGYT
TRBJ2-6	14	TRBV19	ASSIMQSSGANVLT
TRBJ2-3	14	TRBV7-3	ASSQGTSGRTDTQY
TRBJ1-2	10	TRBV7-6	ASSDGNYGYT
TRBJ2-7	13	TRBV6-5	ASSHLAGGLYEQY
TRBJ1-3	13	TRBV11-3	ASSPGQLVGNTIY
TRBJ1-3	15	TRBV11-1	ASSTYRGKISGNTIY
TRBJ2-6	15	TRBV7-8	ASRPGRTGSGANVLT
TRBJ2-1	14	TRBV9	ASSPLTSASYNEQF
TRBJ2-1	10	TRBV29-1	SVDVSYNEQF
TRBJ1-1	12	TRBV19	ASSLPTRNTEAF